This is a list of T cell receptor beta chains from one sample in a study of cytomegalovirus exposure and HLA in healthy donors. The repertoire was sequenced with immunoSEQ multiplex PCR; TCRdb's copy has only in-frame clones and lacks some. This sample has 150,000 to 200,000 clones; about 83% occur once, and the top ten carry about 3.1%. The material sequenced was PBMCs. The receptors stem from a female donor in good health and CMV-seronegative. CDR3s include the opening cysteine and the closing phenylalanine or tryptophan. A D gene is named only where the DNA matches it firmly. Clone size is not always given. Where it is, it says once, few, many or a class for expanded clones.

D,V,size,J,DNA,CDR3
TRBD2,TRBV7-3,.,TRBJ2-1,TGTGCCAGCAGCTTAGTCCTAGCGGCCTACAATGAGCAGTTCTTC,CASSLVLAAYNEQFF
TRBD1,TRBV5-6,.,TRBJ2-2,TGTGCCAGCAGCACCCCGGGACAGGGACACACCGGGGAGCTGTTTTTT,CASSTPGQGHTGELFF
TRBD1,TRBV27,.,TRBJ2-2,TGTGCCAGCAGTTTAAGTAGAAGGGGGCTAACCGGGGAGCTGTTTTTT,CASSLSRRGLTGELFF
.,TRBV19,.,TRBJ1-2,TGTGCCAGTAGAACGACTAGCCTGAGGGGCTACACCTTC,CASRTTSLRGYTF
TRBD2,TRBV5-4,.,TRBJ2-1,TGTGCCAGCAGCTTGGGGGGACTAGCGGGAGTATCGTCCTACAATGAGCAGTTCTTC,CASSLGGLAGVSSYNEQFF
TRBD2,TRBV18,.,TRBJ2-2,TGTGCCAGCTCACCAGTTACTAGCGAGAACACCGGGGAGCTGTTTTTT,CASSPVTSENTGELFF
.,TRBV7-9,.,TRBJ2-7,TGTGCCAGCAGCCCCTCAGTGGAGCAGTACTTC,CASSPSVEQYF
TRBD1,TRBV7-2,.,TRBJ2-1,TGTGCCAGCAGCTTAGGGCCGGACAGGGCGCTCAATGAGCAGTTCTTC,CASSLGPDRALNEQFF
.,TRBV6-1,few,TRBJ2-7,TGTGCCAGCACCAGTCCGGGACTCCCCTACGAGCAGTACTTC,CASTSPGLPYEQYF
TRBD1,TRBV30,.,TRBJ1-6,TGTGCCTGGGCTAGGGAGGACAGGACGAATTCACCCCTCCACTTT,CAWAREDRTNSPLHF
TRBD1,TRBV27,.,TRBJ1-3,TGTGCCAGCAGTAGAGGGGGCGTTGGAAACACCATATATTTT,CASSRGGVGNTIYF
.,TRBV7-9,.,TRBJ1-6,TGTTCCAGCAGCTTAGGCCCTCCGGGGAACTATAATTCACCCCTCCACTTT,CSSSLGPPGNYNSPLHF
.,TRBV5-4,.,TRBJ2-7,TGTGCCAGCAGCTTGGACAGGTGGGGCTACGAGCAGTACTTC,CASSLDRWGYEQYF
.,TRBV18,once,TRBJ2-5,TGTGCCAGCTCACCACAAACAGGAAACCAAGAGACCCAGTACTTC,CASSPQTGNQETQYF
.,TRBV7-9,.,TRBJ1-1,TGTGCCAGCAGCCCCCGGGGGGACACTGAAGCTTTCTTT,CASSPRGDTEAFF
.,TRBV5-6,.,TRBJ2-7,TGTGCCAGCAGCTTGGGGAGGTCGGCCTCCTACGAGCAGTACTTC,CASSLGRSASYEQYF
.,TRBV19,.,TRBJ2-1,TGTGCCAGTAGTCCAGGGATCTACAGAAATGAGCAGTTCTTC,CASSPGIYRNEQFF
.,TRBV7-9,.,TRBJ2-2,TGTGCCAGCAGCTTAAAGGGAGGAATCACCGGGGAGCTGTTTTTT,CASSLKGGITGELFF
.,TRBV7-3,.,TRBJ2-1,TGTGCCAGCAGTTCTACAGGCGCTACCTACAATGAGCAGTTCTTC,CASSSTGATYNEQFF
.,TRBV19,.,TRBJ2-3,TGTGCCAGTAACCGGCGGGGACAGAGAAGCACAGATACGCAGTATTTT,CASNRRGQRSTDTQYF
.,TRBV9,.,TRBJ1-5,TGTGCCAGCAGCGTTTCAGGGAATCAGCCCCAGCATTTT,CASSVSGNQPQHF
.,TRBV28,.,TRBJ1-1,TGTGCCAGCACAGGGGAGTTTTCTGAAGCTTTCTTT,CASTGEFSEAFF
TRBD1,TRBV7-8,once,TRBJ1-2,TGTGCCAGCAGCTTACCGGGACAGGGTATTTTAGAACGTGGCTACACCTTC,CASSLPGQGILERGYTF
TRBD2,TRBV2,.,TRBJ2-5,TGTGCCAGCAGTGAACCTAGCGGGGGGATGAAGACCCAGTACTTC,CASSEPSGGMKTQYF
.,TRBV27,.,TRBJ2-2,TGTGCCAGCAATTCTTGGAACACCGGGGAGCTGTTTTTT,CASNSWNTGELFF
TRBD1,TRBV7-9,.,TRBJ1-1,TGTGCCAGCAGCTTATTCGGGACAGGGGGCGAGAACACTGAAGCTTTCTTT,CASSLFGTGGENTEAFF
TRBD1,TRBV7-3,once,TRBJ2-7,TGTGCCAGCAGCCTTACAGGGGGACTGTTGGGCGAGCAGTACTTC,CASSLTGGLLGEQYF
.,TRBV28,.,TRBJ1-1,TGTGCCAGCAGAACTACCGGTGCAGGGGCCACTGAAGCTTTCTTT,CASRTTGAGATEAFF
.,TRBV28,.,TRBJ2-3,TGTGCCAGCAGTTCGGCTAGCGGCACAGATACGCAGTATTTT,CASSSASGTDTQYF
TRBD1,TRBV28,.,TRBJ1-2,TGTGCCAGCAGGGACGGGACAGGGGGCAGGAACTATGGCTACACCTTC,CASRDGTGGRNYGYTF
TRBD1,TRBV10-1,.,TRBJ1-2,TGCGCCCGGATCGACAGGGGGCATAACTATGGCTACACCTTC,CARIDRGHNYGYTF
TRBD2,TRBV11-3,.,TRBJ2-3,TGTGCCAGCAGCTTGCTAGCGGGGGCCCCTGATACGCAGTATTTT,CASSLLAGAPDTQYF
.,TRBV30,.,TRBJ2-7,TGTGCCGCGGGTCTAGGTCCTCAGTACTTC,CAAGLGPQYF
TRBD2,TRBV7-3,few,TRBJ2-1,TGTGCCAGCAGCTTAATTCCGACTAGCCGATTCACCTACAATGAGCAGTTCTTC,CASSLIPTSRFTYNEQFF
.,TRBV5-4,.,TRBJ2-7,TGTGCCGGGGGGACCGAGCACTACGAGCAGTACTTC,CAGGTEHYEQYF